Sequencing of this T cell receptor beta chain was carried out in a study of identical twins. General observations from the study: Twin-shared out-of-frame alpha sequences were enriched for low generation probability.

TCRdb analysed the 5' RACE reads with MiXCR anew, one entry per CDR3 protein. The data show more than 400,000 distinct CDR3 sequences, with over 12% seen just once and less than 0.5% held by the top ten. Concerning this clonotype itself: Its antigen is currently unknown.

CDR1 and CDR2 from the germline V gene are MDHEN and SYDVKM. Trimming at V came to 4 bases and at J to 8 bases, leaving 8 bases not matched to a gene. This CDR3 has 15 amino acids. This same sample was also taken into another study, of yellow fever vaccine responses in identical twins.

This TCR was recovered from a young woman in good health. The sample comprised CD4+ T cells sorted from blood. The chain couples TRBV28 to TRBJ1-4, with 9 bases fitting TRBD1. CDR3 loop: CASSSQGAYWEKLFF. DNA of the CDR3: TGTGCCAGCAGTTCACAGGGGGCTTACTGGGAAAAACTGTTTTTT.